The 18 T cell receptor beta chains given below trace back to one sample, sequenced in a study of CD8 T cells in Susac syndrome. It was with random hexamers that roughly 0.5 to 1 ug RNA was reverse transcribed. TCRdb re-called the immunoSEQ multiplex PCR reads through MiXCR, storing one row per CDR3 protein. Of about 210,000 distinct CDR3 sequences in the sample, approximately 95% were seen once. Sequencing was done on a sample of CD4+ T cells from PBMCs. These TCRs come from a human donor with multiple sclerosis.

This clonotype was counted a single time. This chain connects TRBV25-1 to TRBJ1-1; perhaps TRBD1 as D (5 bases). This CDR3 has 11 amino acids. Trimming stripped 3 bases from V and 10 bases from J, with 9 bases between. Germline loops: CDR1 MGHDK, CDR2 SYGVNS. The CDR3 bases are TGTGCCAGCAGTGAGGCAGGGCGAGCTTTCTTT. Its translation is CASSEAGRAFF. The full variable domain, its missing parts supplied by reference TRBV25-1 and TRBJ1-1, is EADIYQTPRYLVIGTGKKITLECSQTMGHDKMYWYQQDPGMELHLIHYSYGVNSTEKGDLSSESTVSRIRTEHFPLTLESARPSHTSQYLCASSEAGRAFFGQGTRLTVV.

This chain uses TRBV9 with TRBJ2-1; no clear D gene. With 1 base removed from V and 8 bases from J, the gap between germline ends came to 7 bases. The CDR3 sequence is 12 residues long. Looked up from germline, CDR1 is SGDLS and CDR2 is YYNGEE. The CDR3 DNA follows: TGTGCCAGCAGCGTATATGGGGATGAGCAGTTCTTC. Translated: CASSVYGDEQFF.

Here the CDR3 DNA reads TGTGCCAGCAGTTCGACGGGACTTGTGGGGACCCAGTACTTC. Translation gives CASSSTGLVGTQYF. The chain joins TRBV27 to TRBJ2-5, with TRBD2 as a possible D gene (6 bases). Germline assignment: CDR1 MNHEY and CDR2 SMNVEV (reference sequence). CDR3 length equals 14 residues. V gave up 4 bases and J gave up 7 bases, with 16 bases separating them.

V and J are TRBV5-1 and TRBJ2-1; D is ambiguous. Germline loops: CDR1 SGHRS, CDR2 YFSETQ. This CDR3 spans 16 amino acids. V was pared by 0 bases and J by 3 bases, with 13 bases between. CDR3 bases: TGCGCCAGCAGCTTGGGAGTCGGTAGTTTCTACAATGAGCAGTTCTTC. It encodes CASSLGVGSFYNEQFF.

J is TRBJ2-3 and V is TRBV23-1, with 8 bases identical to TRBD1. TRBV23-1 is sorted into the ORF group, with uncertain function. The CDR3 has 14 amino acids. V shed 6 bases and J 5 bases; nucleotides not matched to a gene: 7. The CDR3 DNA reads as TGCGCCAGCAGGAACAGGGGGATGGGAGATACGCAGTATTTT. Translation: CASRNRGMGDTQYF.

There are a few counts of this clonotype. The J gene is TRBJ1-2, the V gene TRBV27; no clear D gene. V lost 6 bases, J lost 5 bases, and 10 bases lay in between. Germline V gene data show CDR1 as MNHEY and CDR2 as SMNVEV (reference sequence). This CDR3 has 12 residues. CDR3 loop: CASSPMGYGYTF. The CDR3 coding sequence is TGTGCCAGCAGCCCAATGGGATATGGCTACACCTTC.

This clonotype was seen a single time. CDR3 sequence: CASSSRRNTGELFF. The CDR3 bases are TGTGCCAGCAGCTCCCGGCGGAACACCGGGGAGCTGTTTTTT. The chain carries TRBV11-1 and TRBJ2-2; D is unclear. CDR1 is SGHAT and CDR2 is FQDESV in the germline V gene (reference sequence). Trimming shortened V by 4 bases and J by 1 base, and 7 bases separated the two germline ends. CDR3 length equals 14 residues.

This sequence joins TRBV28 and TRBJ2-1; no definite D call. This CDR3 has 17 amino acids. Germline V gene sequence: CDR1 MDHEN, CDR2 SYDVKM. The V end lost 4 bases, the J end lost 2 bases, and 18 bases lay between the germline ends. The CDR3 sequence is CASSSSLTIGAYNEQFF. CDR3 sequence (DNA): TGTGCCAGCAGTTCCTCTCTTACCATTGGGGCCTACAATGAGCAGTTCTTC.

CDR3 residues: CASSTRDSLNEQFF. The CDR3 nucleotides read TGTGCCAGCAGCACCCGAGACAGCCTCAATGAGCAGTTCTTC. This sequence joins TRBV7-9 and TRBJ2-1; possibly TRBD1 for D (5 bases). The CDR3 spans 14 residues. V was cut by 5 bases and J by 6 bases, with 14 bases left in between. Germline CDR1 SEHNR, CDR2 FQNEAQ (reference sequence).

J is TRBJ2-1 and V is TRBV30; no clear D gene. The ends were cut back, 0 bases at V and 6 bases at J, with 9 bases in the middle. This CDR3 is 13 amino acids long. Germline V CDR1 and CDR2: GTSNPN, SVGIG (reference sequence). The CDR3 nucleotides read TGTGCCTGGAGTGTTCAACTGATCAATGAGCAGTTCTTC. This translates into CAWSVQLINEQFF.

The chain links TRBV29-1 to TRBJ2-3, with unresolved D. This CDR3 has 12 residues. Germline assignment: CDR1 SQVTM and CDR2 ANQGSEA. V was shortened by 4 bases and J by 2 bases, with 7 bases between the two germline ends. The CDR3 spells CSVVPHTDTQYF. For the CDR3, the DNA is TGCAGCGTTGTCCCCCACACAGATACGCAGTATTTT.

The gene calls are TRBV7-9 and TRBJ1-1; a weak D match, TRBD1 (6 bases). The CDR3 is 14 amino acids. V was shortened by 1 base and J by 5 bases, with 11 bases between the two germline ends. Germline V lookup: CDR1 SEHNR, CDR2 FQNEAQ (reference sequence). CDR3 in DNA: TGTGCCAGCAGCTTAGATCAGGGGCGAACTGAAGCTTTCTTT. This codes for CASSLDQGRTEAFF.

This clonotype was detected once. This chain joins TRBV4-2 and TRBJ2-1; 9 bases match TRBD2. This CDR3 region has 16 residues. In germline, CDR1 is LGHNA, CDR2 YNFKEQ. Unmatched junction bases numbered 8, after V lost 3 bases and J lost 5 bases. Here the CDR3 DNA reads TGTGCCAGCAGCCAGGGCGGGGGGGTCCTGGACAATGAGCAGTTCTTC. This encodes CASSQGGGVLDNEQFF.

The genes are TRBV20-1 and TRBJ1-6, with unresolved D. The CDR3 has 15 amino acids. The germline V and J ends were trimmed by 3 bases and 9 bases, with 18 bases remaining between them. The V gene's germline CDR1 is DFQATT and CDR2 SNEGSKA (reference sequence). This CDR3 is CSASGFGGRLSPLHF. The CDR3 bases are TGCAGTGCTAGCGGGTTCGGCGGCCGGCTTTCACCCCTCCACTTT.

This clonotype was observed once. This chain links TRBV21-1 with TRBJ2-7. TRBV21-1 has pseudogene status. The length of the CDR3 is 10 residues. CDR3 sequence: CASTAYEQYF. The CDR3 DNA reads TGTGCCAGCACCGCCTACGAGCAGTACTTC.

This rearrangement joins TRBV9 to TRBJ2-3; D unclear. The CDR3 runs 13 residues. V lost 0 bases and J 2 bases, leaving 4 bases between the germline ends. Germline V gene sequence: CDR1 SGDLS, CDR2 YYNGEE. The CDR3 loop is CASSVDHTDTQYF. The DNA for the CDR3 is TGTGCCAGCAGCGTAGACCACACAGATACGCAGTATTTT.

This clonotype was counted a single time. This chain connects TRBV3-1 to TRBJ1-2; 10 bases match TRBD1. Germline CDR1 reads LGHDT; CDR2 reads YNNKEL (reference sequence). Trimming removed 5 bases from V and 3 bases from J; junction bases left unmatched: 3. This CDR3 has 14 amino acids. CDR3 coding DNA: TGTGCCAGCAGCGCGACAGGGGGCCACTATGGCTACACCTTC. Amino acids: CASSATGGHYGYTF.

This chain links TRBV2 with TRBJ2-1; TRBD2 matches 12 bases. The CDR3 totals 14 residues. CDR1 SNHLY and CDR2 FYNNEI come from the germline V gene. V shed 6 bases and J 8 bases; nucleotides not matched to a gene: 5. The CDR3 DNA sequence: TGTGCCAGCAGGGTACTAGCGGGGGGATATGAGCAGTTCTTC. The encoded protein is CASRVLAGGYEQFF.